Listed below are T cell receptor beta chains from one sample, sequenced in a study of cytomegalovirus exposure and HLA in healthy donors. Using immunoSEQ multiplex PCR, the repertoire was profiled, and TCRdb retains in-frame clones only, with some absent. Among about 81,000 clones, around 80% were seen once, and the ten largest hold around 3.2%. Sequencing input: PBMCs. The origin of the receptors is a man aged 45-65 years in good health and CMV-seropositive. Both conserved end residues are part of each CDR3. Fields, in order: V gene, D gene, CDR3 length, J gene, clone size, CDR3 protein, CDR3 DNA. The D gene is left open where the match is weak. Not all rows give a size; the values are once, few, many and, for expanded clones, a class.

V gene: TRBV5-1; D gene: TRBD1; CDR3 length: 16; J gene: TRBJ2-3; clone size: once; CDR3 protein: CASSTGQGTSTDTQYF; CDR3 DNA: TGCGCCAGCAGCACCGGACAGGGAACTAGCACAGATACGCAGTATTTT
V gene: TRBV10-1; D gene: TRBD2; CDR3 length: 15; J gene: TRBJ2-7; clone size: NA; CDR3 protein: CASSERTSGTHEQYF; CDR3 DNA: TGCGCCAGCAGTGAGCGGACTAGCGGGACCCACGAGCAGTACTTC
V gene: TRBV5-4; D gene: NA; CDR3 length: 15; J gene: TRBJ2-4; clone size: NA; CDR3 protein: CASSLEVESKNSQYF; CDR3 DNA: TGTGCCAGCAGCTTGGAGGTGGAATCGAAAAACAGTCAGTACTTC
V gene: TRBV7-9; D gene: NA; CDR3 length: 13; J gene: TRBJ2-1; clone size: NA; CDR3 protein: CSSRPDLIREQFF; CDR3 DNA: TGTTCCAGCAGGCCAGACTTAATACGTGAGCAGTTCTTC
V gene: TRBV20-1; D gene: NA; CDR3 length: 10; J gene: TRBJ2-1; clone size: once; CDR3 protein: CSAIRDEQFF; CDR3 DNA: TGCAGTGCTATACGCGATGAGCAGTTCTTC
V gene: TRBV10-1; D gene: NA; CDR3 length: 16; J gene: TRBJ2-2; clone size: NA; CDR3 protein: CASSEIGGTNTGELFF; CDR3 DNA: TGCGCCAGCAGTGAGATCGGCGGGACGAACACCGGGGAGCTGTTTTTT
V gene: TRBV5-1; D gene: NA; CDR3 length: 17; J gene: TRBJ2-1; clone size: NA; CDR3 protein: CASSLAWSGNSYNEQFF; CDR3 DNA: TGCGCCAGCAGCTTGGCCTGGAGCGGAAACTCCTACAATGAGCAGTTCTTC
V gene: TRBV27; D gene: NA; CDR3 length: 11; J gene: TRBJ2-5; clone size: few; CDR3 protein: CASSAGEGQYF; CDR3 DNA: TGTGCCAGCAGCGCAGGGGAAGGCCAGTACTTC
V gene: TRBV27; D gene: NA; CDR3 length: 15; J gene: TRBJ2-7; clone size: NA; CDR3 protein: CASKDRSGPLYEQYF; CDR3 DNA: TGTGCCAGCAAAGACAGAAGCGGGCCCCTCTACGAGCAGTACTTC
V gene: TRBV7-9; D gene: TRBD2; CDR3 length: 14; J gene: TRBJ2-3; clone size: NA; CDR3 protein: CASSFVGGGDTQYF; CDR3 DNA: TGTGCCAGCAGCTTTGTTGGCGGGGGGGATACGCAGTATTTT
V gene: TRBV19; D gene: NA; CDR3 length: 14; J gene: TRBJ2-7; clone size: once; CDR3 protein: CASSIGQAPYEQYF; CDR3 DNA: TGTGCCAGTAGTATAGGACAGGCGCCCTACGAGCAGTACTTC
V gene: TRBV6-1; D gene: NA; CDR3 length: 13; J gene: TRBJ2-7; clone size: NA; CDR3 protein: CASSLGGVGEQYF; CDR3 DNA: TGTGCCAGCAGCCTAGGAGGGGTGGGGGAGCAGTACTTC
V gene: TRBV7-3; D gene: TRBD1; CDR3 length: 17; J gene: TRBJ2-2; clone size: NA; CDR3 protein: CASSLPTGTGEFVELFF; CDR3 DNA: TGTGCCAGCAGCTTACCCACAGGGACAGGGGAATTCGTGGAGCTGTTTTTT
V gene: TRBV6-5; D gene: NA; CDR3 length: 14; J gene: TRBJ2-3; clone size: few; CDR3 protein: CASSYLLSTDTQYF; CDR3 DNA: TGTGCCAGCAGTTACCTCCTAAGCACAGATACGCAGTATTTT
V gene: TRBV5-1; D gene: NA; CDR3 length: 15; J gene: TRBJ2-4; clone size: NA; CDR3 protein: CASSLAGGTKNIQYF; CDR3 DNA: TGCGCCAGCAGCTTGGCCGGAGGGACCAAAAACATTCAGTACTTC
V gene: TRBV5-8; D gene: NA; CDR3 length: 14; J gene: TRBJ2-3; clone size: few; CDR3 protein: CASSLSRAVDTQYF; CDR3 DNA: TGTGCCAGCAGCTTGTCGCGGGCAGTAGATACGCAGTATTTT
V gene: TRBV18; D gene: TRBD2; CDR3 length: 14; J gene: TRBJ2-1; clone size: NA; CDR3 protein: CASSPGTSGDEQFF; CDR3 DNA: TGTGCCAGCTCACCGGGGACTAGCGGCGATGAGCAGTTCTTC
V gene: TRBV12-5; D gene: NA; CDR3 length: 16; J gene: TRBJ2-7; clone size: NA; CDR3 protein: CASGLGAGQGSYEQYF; CDR3 DNA: TGTGCTAGTGGTTTGGGGGCGGGTCAGGGGTCCTACGAGCAGTACTTC
V gene: TRBV7-9; D gene: TRBD1; CDR3 length: 13; J gene: TRBJ2-7; clone size: NA; CDR3 protein: CASSQRDRYEQYF; CDR3 DNA: TGTGCCAGCAGCCAAAGGGACAGATACGAGCAGTACTTC
V gene: TRBV19; D gene: TRBD1; CDR3 length: 13; J gene: TRBJ2-1; clone size: NA; CDR3 protein: CDSRTGLKNEQFF; CDR3 DNA: TGCGATTCTCGGACAGGGTTAAAGAATGAGCAGTTCTTC
V gene: TRBV30; D gene: TRBD2; CDR3 length: 16; J gene: TRBJ2-1; clone size: NA; CDR3 protein: CAWSDGTSGYYNEQFF; CDR3 DNA: TGTGCCTGGAGTGATGGGACTAGCGGGTACTACAATGAGCAGTTCTTC
V gene: TRBV6-6; D gene: TRBD1; CDR3 length: 13; J gene: TRBJ1-2; clone size: NA; CDR3 protein: CASTIPGGLGYTF; CDR3 DNA: TGTGCCAGCACCATTCCAGGGGGCCTTGGCTACACCTTC
V gene: TRBV7-2; D gene: NA; CDR3 length: 11; J gene: TRBJ2-5; clone size: NA; CDR3 protein: CASSRGETQYF; CDR3 DNA: TGTGCCAGCAGCCGCGGGGAGACCCAGTACTTC
V gene: TRBV18; D gene: NA; CDR3 length: 13; J gene: TRBJ2-6; clone size: NA; CDR3 protein: CASSPGGANGLTF; CDR3 DNA: TGTGCCAGCTCACCCGGTGGGGCCAACGGCCTGACTTTC
V gene: TRBV5-1; D gene: NA; CDR3 length: 13; J gene: TRBJ2-1; clone size: NA; CDR3 protein: CASSLAPVPWQFF; CDR3 DNA: TGCGCCAGCAGCTTGGCCCCCGTTCCCTGGCAGTTCTTC
V gene: TRBV6-6; D gene: TRBD2; CDR3 length: 15; J gene: TRBJ2-1; clone size: NA; CDR3 protein: CASSPFSGGYNEQFF; CDR3 DNA: TGTGCCAGCAGTCCATTTAGCGGGGGATACAATGAGCAGTTCTTC
V gene: TRBV6-1; D gene: NA; CDR3 length: 13; J gene: TRBJ1-1; clone size: NA; CDR3 protein: CASSLLWNTEAFF; CDR3 DNA: TGTGCCAGCAGTCTTCTATGGAACACTGAAGCTTTCTTT
V gene: TRBV4-1; D gene: NA; CDR3 length: 18; J gene: TRBJ2-7; clone size: NA; CDR3 protein: CASSQEWTGSSGSLGQYF; CDR3 DNA: TGCGCCAGCAGCCAAGAGTGGACAGGGAGTAGCGGGAGTCTTGGGCAGTACTTC
V gene: TRBV14; D gene: NA; CDR3 length: 15; J gene: TRBJ2-5; clone size: NA; CDR3 protein: CASSQDLVRLETQYF; CDR3 DNA: TGTGCCAGCAGCCAAGATTTGGTACGGTTGGAGACCCAGTACTTC
V gene: TRBV27; D gene: TRBD2; CDR3 length: 17; J gene: TRBJ2-1; clone size: NA; CDR3 protein: CASSPKPGLAAYNEQFF; CDR3 DNA: TGTGCCAGCAGTCCGAAACCGGGACTAGCGGCATACAATGAGCAGTTCTTC
V gene: TRBV5-1; D gene: TRBD2; CDR3 length: 17; J gene: TRBJ2-7; clone size: NA; CDR3 protein: CASSLVGTSGNNVEQYF; CDR3 DNA: TGCGCCAGCAGCTTGGTCGGGACTAGCGGTAACAATGTGGAGCAGTACTTC
V gene: TRBV2; D gene: TRBD2; CDR3 length: 16; J gene: TRBJ2-3; clone size: once; CDR3 protein: CASSGGLAGVSDTQYF; CDR3 DNA: TGTGCCAGCAGTGGGGGACTAGCGGGAGTGTCAGATACGCAGTATTTT
V gene: TRBV7-2; D gene: TRBD2; CDR3 length: 17; J gene: TRBJ2-1; clone size: once; CDR3 protein: CASSLGGGRGPYNEQFF; CDR3 DNA: TGTGCCAGCAGCTTAGGTGGCGGGAGGGGACCCTACAATGAGCAGTTCTTC
V gene: TRBV7-2; D gene: TRBD1; CDR3 length: 14; J gene: TRBJ2-1; clone size: NA; CDR3 protein: CASSLAGGVNEQFF; CDR3 DNA: TGTGCCAGCAGCTTGGCAGGGGGCGTCAATGAGCAGTTCTTC
V gene: TRBV19; D gene: NA; CDR3 length: 15; J gene: TRBJ2-3; clone size: NA; CDR3 protein: CASSMLIGVADTQYF; CDR3 DNA: TGTGCCAGTAGTATGCTAATCGGGGTGGCAGATACGCAGTATTTT
V gene: TRBV11-1; D gene: TRBD1; CDR3 length: 15; J gene: TRBJ2-3; clone size: NA; CDR3 protein: CASSETGGRTDTQYF; CDR3 DNA: TGTGCCAGCAGCGAGACAGGGGGCAGGACAGATACGCAGTATTTT
V gene: TRBV15; D gene: TRBD2; CDR3 length: 20; J gene: TRBJ2-2; clone size: NA; CDR3 protein: CATPRQGALAGTTNTGELFF; CDR3 DNA: TGTGCCACCCCCCGCCAGGGAGCACTAGCGGGAACGACGAACACCGGGGAGCTGTTTTTT
V gene: TRBV5-6; D gene: NA; CDR3 length: 13; J gene: TRBJ2-1; clone size: NA; CDR3 protein: CASSLPNYNEQFF; CDR3 DNA: TGTGCCAGCAGCTTGCCTAACTACAATGAGCAGTTCTTC
V gene: TRBV9; D gene: NA; CDR3 length: 15; J gene: TRBJ2-7; clone size: NA; CDR3 protein: CASSVAATPTYEQYF; CDR3 DNA: TGTGCCAGCAGCGTAGCAGCGACCCCCACCTACGAGCAGTACTTC
V gene: TRBV18; D gene: TRBD2; CDR3 length: 14; J gene: TRBJ2-1; clone size: NA; CDR3 protein: CASSPRTSGNEQFF; CDR3 DNA: TGTGCCAGCTCACCGAGGACTAGCGGGAATGAGCAGTTCTTC
V gene: TRBV11-3; D gene: NA; CDR3 length: 17; J gene: TRBJ2-7; clone size: NA; CDR3 protein: CASSLDSYRVKVYEQYF; CDR3 DNA: TGTGCCAGCAGCTTAGATTCGTACAGGGTAAAGGTCTACGAGCAGTACTTC
V gene: TRBV19; D gene: NA; CDR3 length: 13; J gene: TRBJ2-1; clone size: NA; CDR3 protein: CASSDKWGNEQFF; CDR3 DNA: TGTGCCAGTTCGGACAAGTGGGGCAATGAGCAGTTCTTC
V gene: TRBV30; D gene: TRBD2; CDR3 length: 15; J gene: TRBJ2-1; clone size: NA; CDR3 protein: CAWSVLGLAHNEQFF; CDR3 DNA: TGTGCCTGGAGTGTACTGGGACTAGCGCATAATGAGCAGTTCTTC
V gene: TRBV7-8; D gene: TRBD1; CDR3 length: 14; J gene: TRBJ1-4; clone size: NA; CDR3 protein: CASSPTGGLTKLFF; CDR3 DNA: TGTGCCAGCAGTCCTACAGGGGGGCTGACGAAACTGTTTTTT
V gene: TRBV11-2; D gene: NA; CDR3 length: 13; J gene: TRBJ2-2; clone size: NA; CDR3 protein: CASSLGESGELFF; CDR3 DNA: TGTGCCAGCAGCTTGGGAGAATCCGGGGAGCTGTTTTTT
V gene: TRBV6-5; D gene: TRBD2; CDR3 length: 15; J gene: TRBJ2-7; clone size: NA; CDR3 protein: CASSYGAGDSYEQYF; CDR3 DNA: TGTGCCAGCAGTTACGGGGCGGGGGACTCCTACGAGCAGTACTTC